The 25 T cell receptor beta chains below all came from one sample that was sequenced in a study of blood T cells in healthy people across ages. Then a second PCR, running roughly 6 to 11 cycles, was carried out with a sample-barcoded 5' primer and a J-beta primer mix. TCRdb recomputed calls from the 5' RACE reads with MiXCR, one row per CDR3 protein. The sample carries fewer than 700,000 distinct CDR3 sequences, around half recorded once. Material for sequencing was blood. The source is an elderly man in good health.

V is TRBV7-2 and J is TRBJ1-2; maybe TRBD1 (6 bases). The CDR3 totals 15 residues. The V end lost 3 bases, the J end lost 4 bases, and 15 bases lay between the germline ends. CDR1 is SGHTA and CDR2 is FQGNSA in the germline V gene. In DNA, the CDR3 is TGTGCCAGCAGCTTGGGAGCGGAGACAGGCTATGGCTACACCTTC. The encoded protein is CASSLGAETGYGYTF.

This chain links TRBV7-2 with TRBJ1-6; TRBD1 matches 7 bases. The CDR3 sequence is 16 residues long. The V gene end was trimmed by 5 bases and the J gene end by 11 bases; junction bases not matched to a gene: 15. The germline CDR1 and CDR2 sequences are SGHTA and FQGNSA. CDR3 bases: TGTGCCAGCAGCCTGACCGGACAGGCCCTAGGGGCACCCCTCCACTTT. Its translation: CASSLTGQALGAPLHF.

This chain uses TRBV18 with TRBJ1-6, with 8 bases matching TRBD1. Germline V gene lookup returns CDR1 KGHSH and CDR2 LQKENI. CDR3 length equals 15 residues. Trimming took 3 bases from V and 5 from J; bases not matched to a gene: 3. CDR3 sequence: CASSPTGVNNSPLHF. For the CDR3, the DNA is TGTGCCAGCTCACCGACAGGGGTAAATAATTCACCCCTCCACTTT.

The sample holds one count of this clonotype. The J gene is TRBJ2-5, the V gene TRBV12-3 or TRBV12-4; D tentatively fits TRBD1 or TRBD2 (5 bases each). CDR3 length: 18 amino acids. Trimming left V 3 bases short and J 1 base short, with 21 bases between. Here the CDR3 reads CASSFGQGVTRSQETQYF. DNA for the CDR3: TGTGCCAGCAGTTTCGGGCAGGGAGTTACGAGGTCCCAAGAGACCCAGTACTTC.

This clonotype was detected only a few times. V and J are TRBV20-1 and TRBJ2-1; 8 bases fit TRBD2. V was pared by 3 bases and J by 2 bases, with 6 bases of the junction left unmatched. From germline, CDR1 is DFQATT and CDR2 SNEGSKA (reference sequence). The CDR3 runs 15 residues. Written as DNA, the CDR3 is TGCAGTGCTAGTTTCGGGAGGGCCGCCTACAATGAGCAGTTCTTC. It translates to CSASFGRAAYNEQFF.

The rearrangement joins TRBV10-1 to TRBJ2-7; 12 positions match TRBD2. The CDR3 totals 15 residues. J lost 6 bases, V lost 5 bases, and 8 bases had no gene match. Per the germline V gene, CDR1 is WNHNN and CDR2 is SYGVQD (reference sequence). The CDR3 region is CASSSTSGGRSEQYF. CDR3 nucleotides: TGCGCCAGCAGTTCGACTAGCGGGGGAAGAAGCGAGCAGTACTTC.

This clonotype was seen only once. The chain links TRBV20-1 to TRBJ2-1; 13 bases are a match to TRBD2. J lost 15 bases, V lost 3 bases, and 11 bases had no gene match. Germline assignment: CDR1 DFQATT and CDR2 SNEGSKA (reference sequence). This CDR3 has 14 amino acids. The CDR3 loop is CSASPGLAGKRGFF. CDR3 nucleotides: TGCAGTGCTAGTCCGGGACTAGCGGGGAAAAGGGGGTTCTTC.

V gene TRBV29-1 combines with J gene TRBJ2-1; 14 nucleotides align to TRBD2. The J call may not be correct, given that the DNA end is closer to TRBJ2-7. Germline CDR1 reads SQVTM; CDR2 reads ANQGSEA. The CDR3 contains 16 residues. The CDR3: CSVTGLAGASYNEQYF. For the CDR3, the DNA is TGCAGCGTTACGGGACTAGCGGGGGCCTCCTACAATGAGCAGTACTTC.

The chain recombines TRBV10-3 with TRBJ2-3; D remains unclear. The CDR3 is 12 amino acids. Trimming took 3 bases from V and 6 from J, leaving 7 bases between them. Germline CDR1 is ENHRY and CDR2 is SYGVKD. The CDR3 is CAISDSSDTQYF. The CDR3 bases are TGTGCCATCAGTGATTCGTCTGATACGCAGTATTTT.

The CDR3 bases are TGTGCCAGCAGTGAACGTGGCGGGGAGCTCTCCTACGAGCAGTACTTC. Amino acid sequence: CASSERGGELSYEQYF. V usage is TRBV2 and J usage is TRBJ2-7; D possibly corresponds to TRBD2 (6 bases). Trimming pared 2 bases from V and 0 bases from J, leaving 14 bases between. CDR3 length: 16 amino acids. From germline, CDR1 is SNHLY and CDR2 FYNNEI.

The chain uses TRBV6-1 and TRBJ2-1; 11 bases align to TRBD2. Germline lookup yields CDR1 MNHNS and CDR2 SASEGT. With 2 bases clipped from V and 8 bases from J, the junction kept 5 bases outside the gene matches. This CDR3 has 15 amino acids. The CDR3 here is CASSELAGGRDEQFF. CDR3 nucleotides: TGTGCCAGCAGTGAACTAGCGGGAGGAAGGGATGAGCAGTTCTTC.

CDR3: CASSPRARATNEKLFF. CDR3 DNA sequence: TGTGCCAGCAGCCCCAGGGCCAGAGCAACTAATGAAAAACTGTTTTTT. The chain links TRBV7-2 to TRBJ1-4, with a possible D match to TRBD1 (5 bases). The CDR3 contains 16 residues. Germline lookup yields CDR1 SGHTA and CDR2 FQGNSA. Trimming left V 5 bases short and J 0 bases short, with 13 bases between.

This clonotype was counted only a few times. This rearrangement joins TRBV11-3 to TRBJ2-3; 14 bases align to TRBD2. Germline V gene data show CDR1 as SGHNT and CDR2 as YENEEA. Trimming cost V 5 bases and J 5 bases; bases outside gene matches: 9. The length of the CDR3 is 17 residues. Here the CDR3 reads CASSKRRGLAGVDTQYF. CDR3 coding DNA: TGTGCCAGCAGCAAACGAAGGGGACTAGCGGGAGTAGATACGCAGTATTTT.

The J gene is TRBJ1-2, the V gene TRBV6-1; D call uncertain. This CDR3 region has 15 residues. CDR1 and CDR2 from the germline V gene are MNHNS and SASEGT. With 1 base removed from V and 5 bases from J, the gap between germline ends came to 14 bases. The CDR3 DNA sequence: TGTGCCAGCAGTGAAGACCCAGCAACGAGGTATGGCTACACCTTC. It translates to CASSEDPATRYGYTF.

There are a few counts of this clonotype. The chain is built from TRBV10-3 and TRBJ2-1; 7 nucleotides line up with TRBD2. The CDR3 contains 16 residues. Germline CDR1 ENHRY, CDR2 SYGVKD. Germline trimming cut 3 bases from V and 1 base from J; bases unmatched to any gene: 6. For the CDR3, the DNA is TGTGCCATCAGTGAATCGTATAGCGGGTCCTACAATGAGCAGTTCTTC. It yields the protein CAISESYSGSYNEQFF.

This sequence joins TRBV20-1 and TRBJ1-4; D is ambiguous. The CDR3 has 13 residues. CDR1 is DFQATT, CDR2 SNEGSKA, per germline (reference sequence). With 1 base removed from V and 4 bases from J, the gap between germline ends came to 7 bases. CDR3 in DNA: TGCAGTGCTAGAGCTAACGGTAATGAAAAACTGTTTTTT. Its protein is CSARANGNEKLFF.

V gene TRBV12-3 or TRBV12-4 combines with J gene TRBJ2-3, with 8 bases aligning to TRBD2. This CDR3 region has 16 residues. Losses at the gene ends were 3 bases for V and 2 bases for J; bases not matched to a gene: 7. DNA for the CDR3: TGTGCCAGCAGTTTCCGCGGCGGGGGGACCACAGATACGCAGTATTTT. Protein: CASSFRGGGTTDTQYF.

This clonotype was recorded many times. The chain combines TRBV15 with TRBJ2-1, with 11 bases identical to TRBD2. This CDR3 comprises 17 residues. The V gene end was trimmed by 3 bases and the J gene end by 4 bases; junction bases not matched to a gene: 8. Germline CDR1 is LNHNV and CDR2 is YYDKDF (reference sequence). The CDR3: CATSSRLAGPRYNEQFF. The CDR3 DNA sequence: TGTGCCACCAGCAGCCGACTAGCGGGACCTAGGTACAATGAGCAGTTCTTC.

This clonotype was seen a handful of times. The chain employs TRBV10-3 and TRBJ2-5; D tentatively reads TRBD1 or TRBD2 (5 bases each). Trimming took 3 bases from V and 1 from J, leaving 15 bases between them. This CDR3 has 16 amino acids. Germline values: CDR1 ENHRY, CDR2 SYGVKD. The CDR3 sequence is CAISEYETGGQETQYF. CDR3 bases: TGTGCCATCAGTGAATATGAGACTGGGGGCCAAGAGACCCAGTACTTC.

Worth noting for this clonotype: A read error may explain this, as a much larger clone is one base away. The chain employs TRBV4-1 and TRBJ2-7, with D hard to call. The CDR3 has 14 residues. Trimming removed 1 base from V and 6 bases from J, with 13 bases in between. Germline V lookup: CDR1 MGHRA, CDR2 YSYEKL. CDR3 region: CASSQVGQTCEQYF. CDR3 sequence (DNA): TGCGCCAGCAGCCAAGTCGGGCAGACTTGCGAGCAGTACTTC.

The chain carries TRBV4-1 and TRBJ2-7, with D tentatively TRBD1 (6 bases). Germline V gene sequence: CDR1 MGHRA, CDR2 YSYEKL. V shed 4 bases and J shed 0 bases, with 13 bases lying between them. The CDR3 has 15 residues. This CDR3 is CASSPDRYDSYEQYF. CDR3 nucleotides: TGCGCCAGCAGCCCCGACAGGTATGACTCCTACGAGCAGTACTTC.

A few counts support this clonotype. A clone one base away is much larger, so this may be a read error. The chain employs TRBV6-6 and TRBJ2-3; 9 nucleotides match TRBD2. The CDR3 covers 15 residues. Germline values: CDR1 MNHNY, CDR2 SVGAGI (reference sequence). V lost 10 bases and J lost 0; bases outside the gene matches: 8. The CDR3 sequence is CANRPGLASTDTQYF. CDR3 bases: TGTGCCAACAGACCCGGACTAGCGAGCACAGATACGCAGTATTTT.

The V gene is TRBV12-3 or TRBV12-4, the J gene TRBJ1-3, with no clear D. V was pared by 6 bases and J by 4 bases, with 10 bases between. CDR3 length: 13 amino acids. DNA of the CDR3: TGTGCCAGCAGCCGTGGTGTCGGAAACACCATATATTTT. Residues: CASSRGVGNTIYF.

This clonotype was seen repeatedly, ten times or more. The chain carries TRBV5-1 and TRBJ2-1, with D uncertain. The V and J ends lost 1 base and 8 bases respectively, with 4 bases between them. This CDR3 region has 11 residues. Germline V CDR1 and CDR2: SGHRS, YFSETQ. The DNA for the CDR3 is TGCGCCAGCAGCTTGACGGATGAGCAGTTCTTC. The encoded protein is CASSLTDEQFF. The full variable domain, in which reference TRBV5-1 and TRBJ2-1 provide the parts outside the CDR3, is KAGVTQTPRYLIKTRGQQVTLSCSPISGHRSVSWYQQTPGQGLQFLFEYFSETQRNKGNFPGRFSGRQFSNSRSEMNVSTLELGDSALYLCASSLTDEQFFGPGTRLTVL.

The chain recombines TRBV25-1 with TRBJ2-1; 9 bases are shared with TRBD1. Germline V gene sequence: CDR1 MGHDK, CDR2 SYGVNS. The CDR3 loop spans 15 amino acids. The trim removed 1 base at V and 8 bases at J, leaving 6 bases unmatched. CDR3 region: CASSESWTGEDEQFF. In DNA form, the CDR3 reads TGTGCCAGCAGTGAATCCTGGACAGGGGAGGATGAGCAGTTCTTC. Looking up the rest from reference TRBV25-1 and TRBJ2-1 gives the full variable domain: EADIYQTPRYLVIGTGKKITLECSQTMGHDKMYWYQQDPGMELHLIHYSYGVNSTEKGDLSSESTVSRIRTEHFPLTLESARPSHTSQYLCASSESWTGEDEQFFGPGTRLTVL.